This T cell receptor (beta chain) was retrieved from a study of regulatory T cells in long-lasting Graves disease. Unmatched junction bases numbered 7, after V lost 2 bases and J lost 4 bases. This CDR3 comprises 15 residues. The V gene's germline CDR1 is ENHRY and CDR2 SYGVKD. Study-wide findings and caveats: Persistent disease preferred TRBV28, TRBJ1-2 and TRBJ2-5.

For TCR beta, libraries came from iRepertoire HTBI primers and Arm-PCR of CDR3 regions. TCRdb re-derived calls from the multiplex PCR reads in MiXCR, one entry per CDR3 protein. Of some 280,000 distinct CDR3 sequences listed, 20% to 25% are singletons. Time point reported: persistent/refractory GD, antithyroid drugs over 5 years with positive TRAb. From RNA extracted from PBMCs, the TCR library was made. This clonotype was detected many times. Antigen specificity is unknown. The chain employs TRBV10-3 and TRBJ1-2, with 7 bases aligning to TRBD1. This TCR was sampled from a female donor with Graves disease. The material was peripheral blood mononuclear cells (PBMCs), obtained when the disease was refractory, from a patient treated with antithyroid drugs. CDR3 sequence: CAISEAGTDGYGYTF. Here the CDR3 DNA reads TGTGCCATCAGTGAGGCCGGGACAGACGGCTATGGCTACACCTTC.